This T cell receptor (beta chain) derives from a study of T cells in women clearing cervical HPV infection (dated by TCRdb to the late 2010s). Regarding the complete study: The cases were 25 to 30 women with histologically confirmed HPV16-related CIN3 or worse, and 2 of those women had invasive cancers. The controls were 25 or so women whose single incident HPV16 infection cleared within 12 months with no development of precancer or cancer. Blood from cases was drawn at the visit where the lesion was first identified, while blood from controls was drawn once the infection was no longer detected. For cases, a median interval of roughly 150 days, with an interquartile range of about 80 to 200 days, was observed between lesion detection and blood sampling. Because only a few women had HLA typing data, the possibility that HLA type acted as a confounder could not be ruled out. An exploratory proof-of-principle case-control study, nested within the Guanacaste HPV Natural History Study in Costa Rica, was conducted to compare TCR repertoires across cervical HPV16 outcomes. Cases were matched to controls by age within five years and by the year the sample was collected. Cases had a median age of approximately 34 years and controls had a median age of around 40, with no significant differences in baseline characteristics. In the parent cohort, 9,000 to 13,000 women aged 18 or older were enrolled in Guanacaste, Costa Rica, during about 1993 to 1995 and were followed for six to seven years. Five blinded duplicates per group were added as quality controls, giving 60 or so samples: 50 or so participants and ten or so replicates. The paper as a whole reports these results and caveats: T-cell numbers per sample were unknown, so richness differences could reflect varying T-cell content rather than repertoire biology. Random forest classifiers combining richness and V gene abundances distinguished cases from controls with an estimated AUC of around 0.79. TRBV6-7 relative abundance was lower in cases than in controls (around 0.11% versus 0.15%; Bonferroni P = 0.0008). Across sequencing depths, CIN3+ cases showed significantly higher TCR repertoire richness than controls, but evenness did not differ between the groups. Because of the cross-sectional design, the study could not determine whether the associations came before infection or resulted from infection, and neither effector/memory subsets nor HPV-specific T cells were isolated.

The CDR3 runs 14 amino acids, cysteine and phenylalanine included. The CDR3 was read in part: 33 bases, with the frame set at base 1. Per the germline V gene, MDHEN is the CDR1 and SYDVKM is the CDR2. V sheds 11 bases and J sheds 2 bases, leaving 16 bases between their ends. Concerning this clone itself: Its cognate antigen has yet to be identified. The read finishes 3 residues shy of the CDR3 end, and the germline J gene is used to complete it.

Every participant had a single incident cervical HPV16 infection, and prevalent HPV16 infections were excluded. Cervical HPV DNA was detected by MY09/MY11 PCR, and genotyping was performed by dot-blot hybridization. Fifteen mL of heparinized blood were centrifuged, and the buffy coat was split into aliquots, frozen at -30 degrees C, and then kept at -80 degrees C. QIAGEN kits were used to extract genomic DNA from the buffy coat specimens. TCR beta CDR3 regions were amplified by multiplex PCR using the immunoSEQ assay from an average of about 1,200 ng genomic DNA per sample. The assay corrected primer bias using a complete synthetic TCR repertoire to establish an amplification baseline. Amplicons were sequenced on the Illumina platform. The study's own analysis went as follows. Sequences were error-corrected by clustering with frequency ratios and a modified nearest-neighbor algorithm, then analyzed in the immunoSEQ Analyzer with IMGT gene definitions. At each rarefaction depth, TCR richness and evenness were averaged across 20 rarefaction repeats, and samples with fewer sequences than that depth were excluded. V, D and J gene relative abundances were compared between groups with Wilcoxon rank sum tests, applying FDR correction. For the blinded duplicates, the intraclass correlation was nearly 96% for TCR richness and averaged 76.4% across about 67 gene segments. The table was pulled from immuneACCESS by TCRdb, which kept in-frame rearrangements only. Such tables lose some clones; where checked, under half of the loss comes from unresolved V genes, and the rest has no known cause. That table supplies the V and J calls and clone size; D and trimming were determined from the DNA. The sample has 20,000 to 30,000 clones on record. The ten largest clones capture 6.6% of the sample.

The rearrangement joined TRBV28 to TRBJ1-5; the D gene is possibly TRBD1, with 5 bases matching. Sequencing was done on a sample of blood buffy coat. The sequence was obtained from a woman aged 18 to 69 with a cervical HPV16 infection that either progressed to CIN3+ or cleared (not recorded which). The CDR3 region: CAGGGFRRNQPQHF. The sequenced part of the CDR3 DNA is TGTGCCGGGGGGGGGTTTCGGCGCAATCAGCCC.